Included here is one T cell receptor (beta chain) sequence, with context. Antigen specificity is unknown. This entry is derived from a study of cytomegalovirus exposure and HLA in healthy donors. Study-wide results and caveats: Productive rates of about 87% or about 30% were seen for most TCR beta V segments in an earlier analysis.

From germline, CDR1 is SGHVS and CDR2 FQNEAQ. This CDR3 is built from 17 residues. V lost 5 bases to trimming and J lost 1 base; unmatched junction nucleotides: 7. The PCR ran on 60 Vbeta and 13 Jbeta primers. Sequenced by immunoSEQ multiplex PCR; TCRdb stores in-frame clones only, minus some. The data contain around 130,000 clones, approximately 85% of them singletons. Sequenced input: PBMCs. The TCR was taken from a boy younger than 18 in good health and CMV-seronegative. J is TRBJ2-2 and V is TRBV7-8; 10 nucleotides agree with TRBD2. CDR3 sequence reads: CASSPRTSGVNTGELFF. CDR3 DNA: TGTGCCAGCAGCCCGCGGACTAGCGGAGTGAACACCGGGGAGCTGTTTTTT. Complete variable domain (other parts from reference TRBV7-8 and TRBJ2-2): GAGVSQSPRYKVAKRGQDVALRCDPISGHVSLFWYQQALGQGPEFLTYFQNEAQLDKSGLPSDRFFAERPEGSVSTLKIQRTQQEDSAVYLCASSPRTSGVNTGELFFGEGSRLTVL.